This T cell receptor beta chain comes out of a study of cytomegalovirus exposure and HLA in healthy donors. With respect to this clone: The antigen is undetermined.

Germline V gene sequence: CDR1 SGHRS, CDR2 YFSETQ. This CDR3 contains 16 residues. Trimming shortened V by 0 bases and J by 3 bases, and 13 bases separated the two germline ends. Overall study findings and caveats: Only CMV serostatus was available as immune exposure information. For most TCR beta V segments, an earlier analysis put the productive rate at about 90% or about 30% of the time. An apparent linkage of common viral pathogens to several of the most significant clusters emerged in a later analysis.

PCR employed 60 Vbeta and 13 Jbeta primers. The table came from immunoSEQ multiplex PCR; TCRdb's copy has only in-frame clones and leaves some out. The data contain about 98,000 clones, 69% of them singletons. The J gene is TRBJ2-1, the V gene TRBV5-1; weak D call: TRBD1 (5 bases). What was sequenced was PBMCs. The receptor was isolated from a female donor in good health and CMV-seronegative. For the CDR3, the DNA is TGCGCCAGCAGCTTGGGGGGCATTTCGGGCTACAATGAGCAGTTCTTC. It encodes CASSLGGISGYNEQFF.